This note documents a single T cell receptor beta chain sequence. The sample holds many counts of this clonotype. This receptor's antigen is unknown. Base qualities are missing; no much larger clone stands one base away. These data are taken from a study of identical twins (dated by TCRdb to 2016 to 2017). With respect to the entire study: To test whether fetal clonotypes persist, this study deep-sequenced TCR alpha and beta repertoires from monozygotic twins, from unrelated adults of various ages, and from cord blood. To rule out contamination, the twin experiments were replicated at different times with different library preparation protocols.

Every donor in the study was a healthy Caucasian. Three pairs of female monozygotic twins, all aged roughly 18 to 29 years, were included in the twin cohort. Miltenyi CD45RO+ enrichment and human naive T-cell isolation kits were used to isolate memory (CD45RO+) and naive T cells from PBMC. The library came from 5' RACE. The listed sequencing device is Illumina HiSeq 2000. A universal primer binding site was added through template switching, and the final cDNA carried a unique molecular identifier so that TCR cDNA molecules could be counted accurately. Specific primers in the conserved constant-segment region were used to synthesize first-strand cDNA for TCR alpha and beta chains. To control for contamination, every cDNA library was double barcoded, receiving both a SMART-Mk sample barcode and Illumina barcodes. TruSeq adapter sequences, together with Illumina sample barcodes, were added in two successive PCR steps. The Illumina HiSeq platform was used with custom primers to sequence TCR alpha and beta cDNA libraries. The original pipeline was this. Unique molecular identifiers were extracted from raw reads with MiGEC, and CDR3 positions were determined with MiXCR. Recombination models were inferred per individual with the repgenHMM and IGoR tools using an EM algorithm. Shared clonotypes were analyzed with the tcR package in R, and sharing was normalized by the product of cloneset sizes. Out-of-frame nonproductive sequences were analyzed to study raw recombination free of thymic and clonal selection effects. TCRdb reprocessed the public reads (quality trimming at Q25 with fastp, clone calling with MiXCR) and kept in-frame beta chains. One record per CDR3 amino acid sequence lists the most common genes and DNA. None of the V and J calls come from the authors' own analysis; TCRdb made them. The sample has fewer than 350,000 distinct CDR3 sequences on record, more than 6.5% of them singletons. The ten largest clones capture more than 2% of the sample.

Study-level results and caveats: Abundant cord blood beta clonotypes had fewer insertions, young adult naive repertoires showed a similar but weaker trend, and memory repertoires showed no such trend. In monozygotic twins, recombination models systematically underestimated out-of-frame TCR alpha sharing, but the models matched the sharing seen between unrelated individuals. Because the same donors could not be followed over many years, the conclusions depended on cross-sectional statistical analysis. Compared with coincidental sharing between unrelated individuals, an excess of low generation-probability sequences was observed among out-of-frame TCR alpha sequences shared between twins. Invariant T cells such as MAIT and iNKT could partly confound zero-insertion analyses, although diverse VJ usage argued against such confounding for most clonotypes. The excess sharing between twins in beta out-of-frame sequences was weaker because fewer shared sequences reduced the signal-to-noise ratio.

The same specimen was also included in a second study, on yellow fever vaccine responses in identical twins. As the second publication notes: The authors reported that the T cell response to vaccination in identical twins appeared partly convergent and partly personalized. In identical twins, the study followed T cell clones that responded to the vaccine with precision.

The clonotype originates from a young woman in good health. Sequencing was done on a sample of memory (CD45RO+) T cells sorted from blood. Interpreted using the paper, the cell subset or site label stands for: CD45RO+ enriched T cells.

The CDR3: CSVDLGANYEQFF. The DNA sequence is as follows: TGCAGCGTTGATCTGGGGGCGAATTATGAGCAGTTCTTC. Rearrangement joined TRBV29-1 to TRBJ2-1; TRBD1 is possibly the D segment (6 matching bases). Reading from cysteine to phenylalanine, the CDR3 counts 13 amino acids. Only the CDR3 region is kept as DNA, spanning 39 bases read in frame from base 1. V and J lose 3 bases and 8 bases, and a span of 14 bases separates them. Looking up the germline V gene yields CDR1 SQVTM and CDR2 ANQGSEA.